This record covers a single T cell receptor (beta chain). No antigen is known for it. No base quality values were provided; no much bigger clone lies one nucleotide off. Here V drops 3 bases and J drops 4 bases, and the junction holds 1 base not matched to any gene. Based on the germline V gene, the CDR1 and CDR2 sequences are SGHRS and YFSETQ. The CDR3, cysteine through phenylalanine, is 13 amino acids long. Only the CDR3 region is kept as DNA, spanning 39 bases read in frame from base 1. The data were taken from a study of OX40 agonist ivuxolimab in advanced cancers. In the study overall: Ivuxolimab was a fully human IgG2 agonistic monoclonal antibody targeting the costimulatory receptor OX40 (CD134). Intravenous ivuxolimab was administered to patients every 2 weeks at six dose levels: 0.01, 0.1, 0.3, 1.5, 3 and 10 mg/kg. Of the roughly 51 patients in dose escalation, some 19 had hepatocellular carcinoma, about 15 had melanoma, 9 had renal cell carcinoma and 9 had head and neck cancer. A male proportion of 82.7% and a mean age of 60 years, ranging from about 20 to 80, were recorded for the dose-escalation cohort. Prior anti-PD-1, anti-PD-L1 or anti-CTLA-4 therapy was permitted, and checkpoint inhibitors had been received by about two fifths of dose-escalation patients. Partial responses occurred in three dose-escalation patients, of whom one had hepatocellular carcinoma and two had cutaneous melanoma. Peripheral TCRbeta sequencing aimed to test whether ivuxolimab altered TCR sequence diversity and caused clonal T-cell expansion. The paper describes the monotherapy dose-escalation part (N = 52 patients) of the phase I trial of ivuxolimab. Broader findings and caveats from the paper: After ivuxolimab, more expanded clones were found on average in CD8+ T cells than in CD4+ T cells. Low levels of normalized T-cell clonal expansion were also seen in some patients who did not respond. Partial responders in the 0.1-3.0 mg/kg groups had among the lowest normalized peripheral clonal expansion, especially among CD8+ T cells. At doses of 0.1 to 3.0 mg/kg, clonal expansion of both CD4+ and CD8+ blood T cells was observed from baseline to week 6. The antigen specificity of the clonally expanded peripheral T cells was not determined.

For sequencing of the TCRbeta CDR3 region, genomic DNA was extracted from the sorted cells. TCRbeta CDR3 regions were sequenced using the immunoSEQ Assay. TCRdb limited this immuneACCESS table to in-frame rearrangements with V and J called. A share of clones is missing; checked studies link under half to unresolved V genes, and the rest is unexplained. Within this sample are 100,000 to 120,000 clones, with over 85% of them counted one time only. 0.27% of the sample is taken by the ten largest. The trial excluded patients who had a history of autoimmune disease or were on systemic immunosuppression. In every dose cohort, peripheral blood was drawn for TCR sequencing at baseline, cycle 4 day 1, and cycle 7 day 1. The samples were taken from a phase I, first-in-human, multicenter, open-label dose-escalation trial of ivuxolimab. Adults with locally advanced or metastatic melanoma, renal cell, hepatocellular, or head and neck squamous cell carcinoma were enrolled in the trial. Before TCR sequencing, CD4+ T cells and CD8+ T cells from peripheral blood were sorted into separate populations.

This sequence originates from an adult with an advanced solid tumor such as melanoma, head and neck, liver or kidney cancer. Material: CD4+ or CD8+ T cells sorted from blood, obtained in a trial of the OX40 agonist ivuxolimab. This chain joins TRBV5-1 to TRBJ2-7; 10 middle bases align to TRBD2. The nucleotides are TGCGCCAGCAGCTCACTAGCGGGATACGAGCAGTACTTC. Its translation is CASSSLAGYEQYF.